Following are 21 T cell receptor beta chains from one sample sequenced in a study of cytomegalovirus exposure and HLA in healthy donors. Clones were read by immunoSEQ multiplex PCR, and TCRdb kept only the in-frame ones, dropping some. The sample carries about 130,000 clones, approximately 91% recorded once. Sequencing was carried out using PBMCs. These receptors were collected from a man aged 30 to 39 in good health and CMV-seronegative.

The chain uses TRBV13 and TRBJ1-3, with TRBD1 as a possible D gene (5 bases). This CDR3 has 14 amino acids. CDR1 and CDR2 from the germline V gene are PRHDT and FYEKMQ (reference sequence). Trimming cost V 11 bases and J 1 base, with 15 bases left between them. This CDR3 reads CAVTSRGSGNTIYF. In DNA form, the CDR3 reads TGTGCCGTGACTTCTAGGGGATCTGGAAACACCATATATTTT.

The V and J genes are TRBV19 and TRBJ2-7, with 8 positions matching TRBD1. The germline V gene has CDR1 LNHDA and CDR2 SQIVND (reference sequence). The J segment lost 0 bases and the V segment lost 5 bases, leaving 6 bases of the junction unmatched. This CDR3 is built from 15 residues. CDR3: CASSLQGALSYEQYF. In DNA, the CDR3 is TGTGCCAGTAGTCTTCAGGGGGCCCTCTCCTACGAGCAGTACTTC.

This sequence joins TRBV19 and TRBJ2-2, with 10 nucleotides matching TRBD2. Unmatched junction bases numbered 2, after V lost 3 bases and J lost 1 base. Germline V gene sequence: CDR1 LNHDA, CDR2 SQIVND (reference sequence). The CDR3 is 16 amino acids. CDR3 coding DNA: TGTGCCAGTAGTATCCGGACTAGCGGGAACACCGGGGAGCTGTTTTTT. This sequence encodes CASSIRTSGNTGELFF.

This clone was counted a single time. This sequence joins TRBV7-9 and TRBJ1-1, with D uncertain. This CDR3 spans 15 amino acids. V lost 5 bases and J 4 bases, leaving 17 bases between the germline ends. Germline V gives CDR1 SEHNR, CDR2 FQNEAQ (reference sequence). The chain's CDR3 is CASSPDRPGGTEAFF. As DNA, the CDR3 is TGTGCCAGCAGCCCTGACCGGCCGGGTGGCACTGAAGCTTTCTTT.

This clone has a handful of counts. The CDR3 sequence is CASSASPGSSQLFF. CDR3 in DNA: TGCGCCAGCAGCGCCAGTCCGGGTTCCAGCCAACTGTTTTTT. This sequence joins TRBV5-1 and TRBJ1-4, with no clear D. Germline V gives CDR1 SGHRS, CDR2 YFSETQ. The CDR3 is made up of 14 amino acids. V gave up 4 bases and J gave up 12 bases, with 19 bases separating them.

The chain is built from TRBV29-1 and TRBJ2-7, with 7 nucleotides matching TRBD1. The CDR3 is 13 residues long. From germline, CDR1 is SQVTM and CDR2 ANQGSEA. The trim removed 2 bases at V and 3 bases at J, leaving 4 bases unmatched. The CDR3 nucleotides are TGCAGCGTTGAATCTTACAGGGGCTACGAGCAGTACTTC. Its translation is CSVESYRGYEQYF.

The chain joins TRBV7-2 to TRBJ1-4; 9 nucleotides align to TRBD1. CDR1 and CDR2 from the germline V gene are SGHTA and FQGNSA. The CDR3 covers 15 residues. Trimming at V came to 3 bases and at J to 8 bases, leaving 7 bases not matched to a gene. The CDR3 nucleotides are TGTGCCAGCAGCTTGCTGGGGACAGGGAACGAAAAACTGTTTTTT. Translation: CASSLLGTGNEKLFF. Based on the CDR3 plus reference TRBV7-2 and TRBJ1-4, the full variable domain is GAGVSQSPSNKVTEKGKDVELRCDPISGHTALYWYRQSLGQGLEFLIYFQGNSAPDKSGLPSDRFSAERTGGSVSTLTIQRTQQEDSAVYLCASSLLGTGNEKLFFGSGTQLSVL.

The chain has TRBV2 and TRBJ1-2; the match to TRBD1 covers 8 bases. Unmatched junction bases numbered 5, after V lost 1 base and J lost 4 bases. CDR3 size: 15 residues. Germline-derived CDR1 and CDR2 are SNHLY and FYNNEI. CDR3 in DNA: TGTGCCAGCAGTGAAGTCCAGGGGGCAATCTATGGCTACACCTTC. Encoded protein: CASSEVQGAIYGYTF.

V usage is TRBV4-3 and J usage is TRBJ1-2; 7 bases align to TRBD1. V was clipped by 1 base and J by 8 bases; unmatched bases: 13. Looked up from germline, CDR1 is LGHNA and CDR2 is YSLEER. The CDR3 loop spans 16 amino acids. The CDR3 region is CASSQVKLGGQRGYTF. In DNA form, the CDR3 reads TGCGCCAGCAGCCAAGTTAAGTTGGGGGGACAGAGGGGCTACACCTTC.

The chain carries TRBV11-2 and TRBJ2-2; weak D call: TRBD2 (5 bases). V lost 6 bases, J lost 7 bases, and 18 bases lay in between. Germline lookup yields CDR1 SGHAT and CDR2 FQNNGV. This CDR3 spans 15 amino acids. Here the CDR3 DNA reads TGTGCCAGCAGGGGAGTACTGGGAAGGTTCGGGGAGCTGTTTTTT. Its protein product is CASRGVLGRFGELFF.

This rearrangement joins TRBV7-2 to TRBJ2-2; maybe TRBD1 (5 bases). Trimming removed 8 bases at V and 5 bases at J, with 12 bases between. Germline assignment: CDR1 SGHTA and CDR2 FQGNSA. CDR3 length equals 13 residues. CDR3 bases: TGTGCCAGCCCAGGGTCGAGGACCGGGGAGCTGTTTTTT. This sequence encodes CASPGSRTGELFF.

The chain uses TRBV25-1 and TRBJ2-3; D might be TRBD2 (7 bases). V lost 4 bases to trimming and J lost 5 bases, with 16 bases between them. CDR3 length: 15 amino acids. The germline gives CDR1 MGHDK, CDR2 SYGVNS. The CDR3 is CASSVQGGGKDTQYF. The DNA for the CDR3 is TGTGCCAGCAGTGTCCAGGGCGGGGGCAAAGATACGCAGTATTTT.

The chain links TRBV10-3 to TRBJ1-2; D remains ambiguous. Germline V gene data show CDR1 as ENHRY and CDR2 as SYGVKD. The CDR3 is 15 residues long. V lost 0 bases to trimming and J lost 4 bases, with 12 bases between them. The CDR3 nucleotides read TGTGCCATCAGTGAGTCCAGGTCTTTCCCCTATGGCTACACCTTC. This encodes CAISESRSFPYGYTF.

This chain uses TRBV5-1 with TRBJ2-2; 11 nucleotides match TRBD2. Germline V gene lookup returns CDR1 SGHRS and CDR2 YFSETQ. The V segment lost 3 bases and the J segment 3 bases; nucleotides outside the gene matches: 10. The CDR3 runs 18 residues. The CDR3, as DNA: TGCGCCAGCAGCTCCCAAACTCTAGCGGGAGGTCACACCGGGGAGCTGTTTTTT. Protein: CASSSQTLAGGHTGELFF.

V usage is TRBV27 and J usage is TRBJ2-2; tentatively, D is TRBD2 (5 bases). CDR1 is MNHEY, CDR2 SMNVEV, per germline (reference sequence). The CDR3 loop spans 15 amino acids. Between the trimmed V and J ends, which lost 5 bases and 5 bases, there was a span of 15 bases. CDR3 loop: CASSPSGPGTGELFF. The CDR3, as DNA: TGTGCCAGCAGTCCCTCCGGGCCGGGAACCGGGGAGCTGTTTTTT.

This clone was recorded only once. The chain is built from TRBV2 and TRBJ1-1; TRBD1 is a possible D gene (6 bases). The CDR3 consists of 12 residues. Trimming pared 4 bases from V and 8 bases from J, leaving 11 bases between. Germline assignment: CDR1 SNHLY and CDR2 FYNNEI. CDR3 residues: CASSAQGKEAFF. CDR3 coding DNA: TGTGCCAGCAGTGCCCAGGGGAAGGAAGCTTTCTTT.

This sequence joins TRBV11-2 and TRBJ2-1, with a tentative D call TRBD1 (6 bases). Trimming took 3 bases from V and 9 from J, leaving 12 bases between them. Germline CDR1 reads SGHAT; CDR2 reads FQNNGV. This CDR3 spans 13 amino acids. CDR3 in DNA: TGTGCCAGCAGCTTCCAACAGGGAGCTGAGCAGTTCTTC. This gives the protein CASSFQQGAEQFF.

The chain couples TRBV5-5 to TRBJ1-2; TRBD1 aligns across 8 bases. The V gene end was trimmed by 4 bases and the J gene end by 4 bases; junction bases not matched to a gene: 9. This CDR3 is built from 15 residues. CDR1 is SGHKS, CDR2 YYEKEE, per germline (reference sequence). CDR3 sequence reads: CASSPPGQDGYGYTF. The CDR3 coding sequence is TGTGCCAGCAGCCCTCCGGGACAGGACGGCTATGGCTACACCTTC.

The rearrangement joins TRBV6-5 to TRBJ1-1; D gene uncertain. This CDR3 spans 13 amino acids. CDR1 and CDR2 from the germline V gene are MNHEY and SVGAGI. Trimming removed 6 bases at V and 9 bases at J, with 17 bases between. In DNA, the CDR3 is TGTGCCAGCAGGAAGCGCTTCGGGGAAAAAGCTTTCTTT. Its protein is CASRKRFGEKAFF.

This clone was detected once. CDR3 nucleotide sequence: TGTGCGTCATACAGGGAGCGAGGAGGAAACACCATATATTTT. Amino acids: CASYRERGGNTIYF. The rearrangement uses TRBV30 and TRBJ1-3; D perhaps matches TRBD1 (6 bases). Germline V gene sequence: CDR1 GTSNPN, CDR2 SVGIG (reference sequence). This CDR3 contains 14 residues. Filled out from reference TRBV30 and TRBJ1-3, the complete variable domain reads SQTIHQWPATLVQPVGSPLSLECTVEGTSNPNLYWYRQAAGRGLQLLFYSVGIGQISSEVPQNLSASRPQDRQFILSSKKLLLSDSGFYLCASYRERGGNTIYFGEGSWLTVV.

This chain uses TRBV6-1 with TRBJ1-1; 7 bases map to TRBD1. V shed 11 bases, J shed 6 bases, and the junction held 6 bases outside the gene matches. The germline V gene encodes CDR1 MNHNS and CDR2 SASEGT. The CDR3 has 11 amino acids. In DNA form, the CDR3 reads TGTGCCGCTCGAGGGGGCTCTGAAGCTTTCTTT. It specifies CAARGGSEAFF.